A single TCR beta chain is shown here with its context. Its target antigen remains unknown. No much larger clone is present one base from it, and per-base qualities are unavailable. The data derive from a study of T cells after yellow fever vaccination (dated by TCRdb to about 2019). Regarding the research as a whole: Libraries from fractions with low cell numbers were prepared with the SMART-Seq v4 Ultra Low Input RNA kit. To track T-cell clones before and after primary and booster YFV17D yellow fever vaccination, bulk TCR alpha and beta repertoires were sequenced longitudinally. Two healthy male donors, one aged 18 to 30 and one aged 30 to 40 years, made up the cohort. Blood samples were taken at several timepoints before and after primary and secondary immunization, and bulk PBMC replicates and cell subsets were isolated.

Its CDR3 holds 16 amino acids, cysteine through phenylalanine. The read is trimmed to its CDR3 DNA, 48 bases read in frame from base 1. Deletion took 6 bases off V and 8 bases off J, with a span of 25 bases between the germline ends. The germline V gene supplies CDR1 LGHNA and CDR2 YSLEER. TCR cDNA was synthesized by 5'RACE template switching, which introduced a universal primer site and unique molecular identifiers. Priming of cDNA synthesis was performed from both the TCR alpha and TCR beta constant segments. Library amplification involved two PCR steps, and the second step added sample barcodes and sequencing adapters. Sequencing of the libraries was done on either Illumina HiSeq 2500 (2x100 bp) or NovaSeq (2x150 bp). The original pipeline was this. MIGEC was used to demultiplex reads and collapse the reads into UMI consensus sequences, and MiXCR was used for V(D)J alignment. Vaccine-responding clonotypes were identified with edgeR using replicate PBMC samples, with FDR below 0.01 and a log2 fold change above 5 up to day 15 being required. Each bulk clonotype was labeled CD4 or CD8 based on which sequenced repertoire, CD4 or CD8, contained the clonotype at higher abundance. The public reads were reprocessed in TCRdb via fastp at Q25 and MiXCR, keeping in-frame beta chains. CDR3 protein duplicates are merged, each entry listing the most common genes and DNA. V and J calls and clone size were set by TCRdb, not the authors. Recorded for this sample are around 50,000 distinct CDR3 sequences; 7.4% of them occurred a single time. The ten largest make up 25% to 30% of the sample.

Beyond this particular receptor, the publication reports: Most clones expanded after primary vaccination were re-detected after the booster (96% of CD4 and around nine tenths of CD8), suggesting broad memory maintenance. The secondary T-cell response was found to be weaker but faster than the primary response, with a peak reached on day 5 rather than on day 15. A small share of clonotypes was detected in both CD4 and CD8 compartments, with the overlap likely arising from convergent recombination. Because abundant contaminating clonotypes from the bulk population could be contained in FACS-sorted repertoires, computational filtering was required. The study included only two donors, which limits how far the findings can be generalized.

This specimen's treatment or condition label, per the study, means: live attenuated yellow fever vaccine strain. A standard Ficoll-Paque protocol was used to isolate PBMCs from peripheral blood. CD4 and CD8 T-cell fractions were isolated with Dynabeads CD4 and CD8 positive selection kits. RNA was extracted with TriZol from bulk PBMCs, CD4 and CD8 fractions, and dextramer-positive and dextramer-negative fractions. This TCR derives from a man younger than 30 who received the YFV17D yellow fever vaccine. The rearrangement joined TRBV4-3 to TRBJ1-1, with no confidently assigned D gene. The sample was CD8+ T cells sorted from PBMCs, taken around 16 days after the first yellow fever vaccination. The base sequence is TGCGCCAGCAGTCCAGGCAGGAACTCTATATTATGGGAAGCTTTCTTT. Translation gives CASSPGRNSILWEAFF.